This T cell receptor (beta chain) was captured by sequencing in a study of OX40 agonist ivuxolimab in advanced cancers. The wider study: Patients took ivuxolimab, an agonistic anti-OX40 (CD134) antibody. At 0.01 to 10 mg/kg, ivuxolimab was administered intravenously to patients every 2 weeks. Cohort: approximately 83% men, mean age around 61, aged roughly 23 to 90. Three partial responders included one hepatocellular carcinoma patient and two cutaneous melanoma patients.

Trimming left V 0 bases short and J 5 bases short, with 8 bases between. The germline V gene has CDR1 MRHNA and CDR2 SNTAGT. This CDR3 is built from 15 residues. Profiled with immunoSEQ multiplex PCR; TCRdb holds only in-frame clones, not every one. The table shows about 79,000 clones, with 85% to 95% occurring only once. The source was CD4+ or CD8+ T cells sorted from blood, collected in a trial of the OX40 agonist ivuxolimab. The TCR was taken from an adult with an advanced solid tumor such as melanoma, head and neck, liver or kidney cancer. The genes are TRBV6-4 and TRBJ1-6, with D unresolved. The CDR3 is CASSDSHRDNSPLHF. DNA for the CDR3: TGTGCCAGCAGTGACTCGCATAGGGATAATTCACCCCTCCACTTT.